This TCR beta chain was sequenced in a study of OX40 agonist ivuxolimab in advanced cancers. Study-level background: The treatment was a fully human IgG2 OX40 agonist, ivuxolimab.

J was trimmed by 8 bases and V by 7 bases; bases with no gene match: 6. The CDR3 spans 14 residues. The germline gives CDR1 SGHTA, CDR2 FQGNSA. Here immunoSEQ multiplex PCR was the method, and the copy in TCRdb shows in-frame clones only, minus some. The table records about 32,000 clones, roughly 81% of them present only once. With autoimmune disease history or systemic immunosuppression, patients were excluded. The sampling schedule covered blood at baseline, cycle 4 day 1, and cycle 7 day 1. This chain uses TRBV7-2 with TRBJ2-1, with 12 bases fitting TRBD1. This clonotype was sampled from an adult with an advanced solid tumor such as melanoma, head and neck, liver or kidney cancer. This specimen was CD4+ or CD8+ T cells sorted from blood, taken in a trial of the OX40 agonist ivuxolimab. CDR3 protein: CASTGTGGYHEQFF. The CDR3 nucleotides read TGTGCCAGCACCGGGACAGGGGGCTATCATGAGCAGTTCTTC.